Each of the 12 T cell receptor beta chains below was sequenced from the same sample in a study of T-cell memory formation after mild COVID-19. A single record per CDR3 protein comes from TCRdb applying MiXCR to the 5' RACE reads. Of some 210,000 distinct CDR3 sequences in the sample, roughly a tenth were seen once. Sequenced input: PBMCs or a T cell subset sorted from them (not recorded which). Receptor source: a man between 18 and 29 years old who had mild COVID-19 (a few samples of this study predate the infection). Cell type and time point are not known.

The chain couples TRBV12-3 or TRBV12-4 to TRBJ1-5; 10 bases map to TRBD1. V lost 4 bases to trimming and J lost 7 bases; unmatched junction nucleotides: 4. CDR3 length equals 14 residues. The CDR3 DNA reads TGTGCCAGCAGTTCGACAGGGGGCATCCAGCCCCAGCATTTT. Its translation: CASSSTGGIQPQHF.

This clonotype was recorded a few times. J is TRBJ2-5 and V is TRBV5-1; 10 bases are shared with TRBD1. Germline assignment: CDR1 SGHRS and CDR2 YFSETQ. CDR3 length: 17 amino acids. V lost 3 bases, J lost 5 bases, and 13 bases stayed unmatched. CDR3 DNA: TGCGCCAGCAGCTCCCGACAGGGGGCGAATCTGTTGGAGACCCAGTACTTC. Translating it yields CASSSRQGANLLETQYF.

Ten or more counts support this clonotype. The chain joins TRBV4-2 to TRBJ2-1; 10 positions agree with TRBD2. V lost 0 bases to trimming and J lost 9 bases; unmatched junction nucleotides: 11. The CDR3 runs 17 residues. CDR1 is LGHNA, CDR2 YNFKEQ, per germline. For the CDR3, the DNA is TGTGCCAGCAGCCAAGATAGTGGTAGCGGGGGGATCAGTGAGCAGTTCTTC. Translation: CASSQDSGSGGISEQFF.

This clonotype has only a few counts. This chain uses TRBV24-1 with TRBJ2-2, with TRBD1 identical over 12 bases. V lost 4 bases, J lost 5 bases, and 10 bases stayed unmatched. This CDR3 has 18 amino acids. Germline lookup yields CDR1 KGHDR and CDR2 SFDVKD. CDR3 loop: CATSEPGTGGALTGELFF. The CDR3, as DNA: TGTGCCACCAGTGAACCCGGGACAGGGGGCGCGTTGACCGGGGAGCTGTTTTTT.

This clonotype was seen a handful of times. The V gene is TRBV5-1, the J gene TRBJ2-2; D not certain. V was clipped by 0 bases and J by 2 bases, with 8 bases between them. This CDR3 is 15 amino acids long. Looked up from germline, CDR1 is SGHRS and CDR2 is YFSETQ. The CDR3 DNA sequence: TGCGCCAGCAGCTTGGCTGAGGCTAACACCGGGGAGCTGTTTTTT. Its protein product is CASSLAEANTGELFF.

The J gene is TRBJ2-1, the V gene TRBV5-1, with D unresolved. The CDR3 is made up of 16 amino acids. Between the trimmed V and J ends, which lost 0 bases and 2 bases, there was a span of 12 bases. Per the germline V gene, CDR1 is SGHRS and CDR2 is YFSETQ. The DNA of the CDR3 is TGCGCCAGCAGCTTGGTAGCCCAATCCCCCTACAATGAGCAGTTCTTC. This encodes CASSLVAQSPYNEQFF.

The chain employs TRBV5-1 and TRBJ2-7, with TRBD2 matching 12 bases. Trimming took 0 bases from V and 3 from J; bases not matched to a gene: 13. Germline CDR1 reads SGHRS; CDR2 reads YFSETQ. This CDR3 region has 19 residues. The CDR3 nucleotides read TGCGCCAGCAGCTTGGAAGGGGGGACTAGCGGGCCCCGACGCTACGAGCAGTACTTC. Encoded protein: CASSLEGGTSGPRRYEQYF.

This clonotype was detected a few times. This sequence joins TRBV18 and TRBJ2-1, with 14 nucleotides matching TRBD2. Germline trimming cut 5 bases from V and 6 bases from J; bases unmatched to any gene: 9. Germline values: CDR1 KGHSH, CDR2 LQKENI. This CDR3 contains 17 residues. The CDR3 spells CASSKTSGGAGGNEQFF. CDR3 bases: TGTGCCAGCTCAAAGACTAGCGGGGGGGCCGGAGGCAATGAGCAGTTCTTC. The variable domain in full, with the rest retrieved from reference TRBV18 and TRBJ2-1, is NAGVMQNPRHLVRRRGQEARLRCSPMKGHSHVYWYRQLPEEGLKFMVYLQKENIIDESGMPKERFSAEFPKEGPSILRIQQVVRGDSAAYFCASSKTSGGAGGNEQFFGPGTRLTVL.

The V gene is TRBV11-1, the J gene TRBJ2-2; D possibly corresponds to TRBD2 (5 bases). Deletions cut 3 bases from V and 2 bases from J, with 22 bases between. Germline CDR1 SGHAT, CDR2 FQDESV (reference sequence). The CDR3 runs to 19 residues. Here the CDR3 DNA reads TGTGCCAGCAGCTTGGTAGGGCGGAGAGGGCGGAGTAACACCGGGGAGCTGTTTTTT. This codes for CASSLVGRRGRSNTGELFF.

This clonotype is medium-sized. The rearrangement uses TRBV7-6 and TRBJ1-1; D might be TRBD1 (6 bases). Germline lookup yields CDR1 SGHVS and CDR2 FNYEAQ. V was pared by 5 bases and J by 8 bases, with 15 bases between. The CDR3 loop spans 13 amino acids. The CDR3 DNA is TGTGCCAGCAGCGTACAAACAGGGACCGAAGCTTTCTTT. Translation: CASSVQTGTEAFF.

This clonotype was seen at least ten times. The CDR3 loop is CASSSREFPDTQYF. CDR3 DNA sequence: TGTGCCAGCAGCTCCCGGGAGTTCCCAGATACGCAGTATTTT. J is TRBJ2-3 and V is TRBV11-2; maybe TRBD2 (6 bases). CDR3 length: 14 residues. Between the trimmed V and J ends, which lost 4 bases and 4 bases, there was a span of 12 bases. The germline gives CDR1 SGHAT, CDR2 FQNNGV.

In its sample, this clonotype was seen a few times. V gene TRBV3-1 combines with J gene TRBJ2-2, with D uncertain. Germline V gives CDR1 LGHDT, CDR2 YNNKEL (reference sequence). The germline V and J ends were trimmed by 4 bases and 6 bases, with 9 bases remaining between them. The CDR3 contains 13 residues. CDR3 DNA: TGTGCCAGCAGCCTCCAGAGATCCGGGGAGCTGTTTTTT. Translation: CASSLQRSGELFF.